The T cell receptor (beta chain) described here comes from a study of response to subunit inactivated influenza vaccine. Study results and limitations: The authors suggested that few new T cells are recruited per seasonal influenza vaccination.

From the RT-PCR reads, TCRdb called clonotypes with MiXCR, one entry per CDR3 protein. The sample holds roughly 460,000 distinct CDR3 sequences, about 10% seen once. A few counts support this clonotype. The antigen is undetermined. Germline values: CDR1 SEHNR, CDR2 FQNEAQ (reference sequence). The CDR3 contains 17 residues. Trimming took 3 bases from V and 6 from J; bases not matched to a gene: 8. Sample: PBMCs from blood, taken 40 to 50 days after vaccination. The receptor was derived from a man aged 50 to 60 who received an inactivated influenza vaccine. This chain joins TRBV7-9 and TRBJ2-3, with TRBD2 matching 14 bases. The CDR3 region has the DNA TGTGCCAGCAGCTTTGGGACTAGCGGGAGATTTGGTGATACGCAGTATTTT. This codes for CASSFGTSGRFGDTQYF.